Each of the 28 T cell receptor beta chains below was sequenced from the same sample in a study of cytotoxic CD8 clonotypes in ibrutinib-treated CLL. Some clones are missing from TCRdb's copy, which holds only in-frame ones; the method was immunoSEQ multiplex PCR. The sample lists just over 200,000 clones, more than 65% occurring once. The sample was PBMCs, taken after 12 months of ibrutinib treatment. These receptors originate from a human donor with chronic lymphocytic leukemia.

The CDR3 DNA follows: TGTGCCAGCAGCTTAGCGCACGGGGGAGGGCCTTACGAGCAGTACTTC. Encoded protein: CASSLAHGGGPYEQYF. This chain links TRBV7-2 with TRBJ2-7, with 7 bases that match TRBD2. J lost 4 bases, V lost 0 bases, and 9 bases had no gene match. CDR3 size: 16 residues. Germline lookup yields CDR1 SGHTA and CDR2 FQGNSA.

In this sample, this clone turned up once. The chain links TRBV28 to TRBJ2-2; the D gene could be TRBD1 or TRBD2 (5 bases each). CDR3 length: 14 residues. Looked up from germline, CDR1 is MDHEN and CDR2 is SYDVKM. V lost 10 bases to trimming and J lost 3 bases, with 15 bases between them. The chain's CDR3 is CANGPGLHTGELFF. In DNA, the CDR3 is TGTGCCAACGGGCCGGGGCTTCACACCGGGGAGCTGTTTTTT.

V usage is TRBV7-6 and J usage is TRBJ1-4; TRBD1 agrees at 7 bases. From germline, CDR1 is SGHVS and CDR2 FNYEAQ. The CDR3 runs to 15 residues. The ends lost 3 bases at V and 2 bases at J; junction bases unmatched: 3. As DNA, the CDR3 is TGTGCCAGCAGCTTTGACAGGGCGACTAATGAAAAACTGTTTTTT. This sequence encodes CASSFDRATNEKLFF.

The chain uses TRBV27 and TRBJ1-2; no definite D call. V was trimmed by 4 bases and J by 5 bases, leaving 20 bases between them. The germline V gene encodes CDR1 MNHEY and CDR2 SMNVEV (reference sequence). The CDR3 sequence is 16 residues long. This CDR3 is CASSSLLAGLGYGYTF. In DNA, the CDR3 is TGTGCCAGCAGTTCCCTCCTGGCTGGGTTAGGGTATGGCTACACCTTC.

The chain joins TRBV6-5 to TRBJ1-6; no firm D call. V shed 4 bases and J shed 7 bases, with 11 bases lying between them. This CDR3 contains 14 residues. Germline CDR1 reads MNHEY; CDR2 reads SVGAGI. CDR3 DNA sequence: TGTGCCAGCAGTTCCGGGGATTCGAATTCACCCCTCCACTTT. It encodes CASSSGDSNSPLHF.

This sequence joins TRBV27 and TRBJ1-1; D is unresolved. CDR1 and CDR2 (germline): MNHEY, SMNVEV (reference sequence). Between the trimmed V and J ends, which lost 4 bases and 2 bases, there was a span of 14 bases. The CDR3 is 15 residues long. The chain's CDR3 is CASSSTRLRNTEAFF. Written as DNA, the CDR3 is TGTGCCAGCAGTTCCACACGACTACGAAACACTGAAGCTTTCTTT.

The J gene is TRBJ2-5, the V gene TRBV19; D gene uncertain. This CDR3 has 11 residues. Germline-derived CDR1 and CDR2 are LNHDA and SQIVND (reference sequence). Deletions cut 3 bases from V and 5 bases from J, with 4 bases between. CDR3 sequence reads: CASSISETQYF. CDR3 sequence (DNA): TGTGCCAGTAGTATCTCGGAGACCCAGTACTTC.

V usage is TRBV5-1 and J usage is TRBJ2-7; a weak D match, TRBD1 (5 bases). CDR1 is SGHRS, CDR2 YFSETQ, per germline. CDR3 size: 14 residues. V lost 0 bases, J lost 0 bases, and 7 bases lay in between. The CDR3 DNA follows: TGCGCCAGCAGCTTGGAAGGGGTCTCCTACGAGCAGTACTTC. Translated, it gives CASSLEGVSYEQYF.

The V gene is TRBV29-1, the J gene TRBJ1-1; D might be TRBD1 (6 bases). The CDR3 is 13 residues long. Trimming took off 3 bases at V and 3 bases at J, with 11 bases between the two ends. Germline assignment: CDR1 SQVTM and CDR2 ANQGSEA. This CDR3 is CSVDTRGYTEAFF. The CDR3 DNA follows: TGCAGCGTTGATACAAGGGGGTACACTGAAGCTTTCTTT. Looking up the rest from reference TRBV29-1 and TRBJ1-1 gives the full variable domain: SAVISQKPSRDICQRGTSLTIQCQVDSQVTMMFWYRQQPGQSLTLIATANQGSEATYESGFVIDKFPISRPNLTFSTLTVSNMSPEDSSIYLCSVDTRGYTEAFFGQGTRLTVV.

The chain combines TRBV30 with TRBJ1-2; tentative D call: TRBD1 (6 bases). CDR3 length: 12 residues. V lost 4 bases and J lost 6, with 12 bases in between. The germline V gene encodes CDR1 GTSNPN and CDR2 SVGIG (reference sequence). The CDR3 region has the DNA TGTGCCTGGACTGGGGGCTCGGATGGCTACACCTTC. The encoded protein is CAWTGGSDGYTF.

The chain is built from TRBV6-5 and TRBJ2-2; D is possibly TRBD2 (6 bases). Germline V gene sequence: CDR1 MNHEY, CDR2 SVGAGI. Deletions cut 4 bases from V and 5 bases from J, with 8 bases between. The CDR3 length is 13 residues. The CDR3 loop reads CASSWGGTGELFF. Written as DNA, the CDR3 is TGTGCCAGCAGTTGGGGAGGAACCGGGGAGCTGTTTTTT.

The chain recombines TRBV7-3 with TRBJ2-2; 7 positions agree with TRBD2. This CDR3 has 17 residues. Germline V CDR1 and CDR2: SGHTA, FQGTGA. Losses at the gene ends were 5 bases for V and 3 bases for J; bases not matched to a gene: 12. CDR3 loop: CASSPVPGGGDTGELFF. In DNA form, the CDR3 reads TGTGCCAGCAGCCCCGTGCCCGGGGGAGGGGACACCGGGGAGCTGTTTTTT.

This clone was observed once. The gene calls are TRBV28 and TRBJ2-7, with a weak D call TRBD2 (6 bases). The germline CDR1 and CDR2 sequences are MDHEN and SYDVKM. The CDR3 length is 11 residues. Trimming removed 11 bases from V and 4 bases from J, with 12 bases in between. CDR3 DNA sequence: TGTGCCGCGATTCGGGGGTACGAGCAGTACTTC. It yields the protein CAAIRGYEQYF.

This clone has more than one count but fewer than ten. The rearrangement links TRBV4-3 to TRBJ1-5; D might be TRBD1 (5 bases). Trimming stripped 4 bases from V and 3 bases from J, with 13 bases between. The CDR3 runs 15 residues. CDR1 is LGHNA, CDR2 YSLEER, per germline. In DNA, the CDR3 is TGCGCCAGCAGCCCCTTTCGGGACCCCAATCAGCCCCAGCATTTT. Its translation is CASSPFRDPNQPQHF.

The V call is TRBV25-1, the J call TRBJ1-1, with TRBD1 matching 8 bases. After removal of 4 bases from V and 0 bases from J, the junction contained 4 bases not matched to a gene. Germline CDR1 MGHDK, CDR2 SYGVNS. There are 15 residues in the CDR3. This chain's CDR3 is CASSGWTGLNTEAFF. CDR3 nucleotide sequence: TGTGCCAGCAGTGGTTGGACAGGGCTGAACACTGAAGCTTTCTTT.

The rearrangement joins TRBV9 to TRBJ2-1; D is perhaps TRBD2 (5 bases). The length of the CDR3 is 16 residues. Trimming removed 4 bases at V and 4 bases at J, with 18 bases between. Germline CDR1 is SGDLS and CDR2 is YYNGEE. The CDR3, as DNA: TGTGCCAGCAGCCAGGACGGTCGCGGGCTTTACAATGAGCAGTTCTTC. This sequence encodes CASSQDGRGLYNEQFF.

The genes are TRBV6-6 and TRBJ2-7; D not certain. The CDR3 consists of 12 residues. Germline loops: CDR1 MNHNY, CDR2 SVGAGI (reference sequence). Trimming took 2 bases from V and 2 from J, leaving 4 bases between them. CDR3 DNA sequence: TGTGCCAGCAGTTACACCCCCTACGAGCAGTACTTC. Protein sequence: CASSYTPYEQYF.

The chain employs TRBV7-8 and TRBJ1-3; no clear D gene. The CDR3 has 16 amino acids. Germline V gene data show CDR1 as SGHVS and CDR2 as FQNEAQ. Trimming removed 5 bases from V and 0 bases from J, with 14 bases in between. CDR3 sequence reads: CASSPKTASSGNTIYF. CDR3 in DNA: TGTGCCAGCAGCCCGAAGACGGCAAGCTCTGGAAACACCATATATTTT.

A single count supports this clone. The chain carries TRBV30 and TRBJ2-7, with TRBD2 as a possible D gene (7 bases). Deletions cut 4 bases from V and 0 bases from J, with 13 bases between. Germline V gene lookup returns CDR1 GTSNPN and CDR2 SVGIG (reference sequence). CDR3 size: 14 residues. The CDR3 DNA follows: TGTGCCTGGAACCCGAGGGGGGGCTCCTACGAGCAGTACTTC. Translation: CAWNPRGGSYEQYF.

This clone was counted only a few times. The V call is TRBV5-6, the J call TRBJ1-4; D unclear. Deletions cut 0 bases from V and 8 bases from J, with 11 bases between. The CDR3 is 14 residues long. Looked up from germline, CDR1 is SGHDT and CDR2 is YYEEEE. CDR3 sequence reads: CASSLVQSREKLFF. The CDR3 DNA sequence: TGTGCCAGCAGCTTGGTGCAGAGCAGGGAAAAACTGTTTTTT. Using reference TRBV5-6 and TRBJ1-4 for the parts outside the CDR3, the full variable domain is DAGVTQSPTHLIKTRGQQVTLRCSPKSGHDTVSWYQQALGQGPQFIFQYYEEEERQRGNFPDRFSGHQFPNYSSELNVNALLLGDSALYLCASSLVQSREKLFFGSGTQLSVL.

DNA of the CDR3: TGTGCCAGTAGTATGGCCGGCGCAGGGGGAGGGAATCAGCCCCAGCATTTT. This codes for CASSMAGAGGGNQPQHF. The chain uses TRBV19 and TRBJ1-5, with TRBD1 matching over 7 bases. Germline loops: CDR1 LNHDA, CDR2 SQIVND (reference sequence). The V gene end was trimmed by 3 bases and the J gene end by 4 bases; junction bases not matched to a gene: 12. The CDR3 is 17 residues long.

This clone turned up a few times. This chain uses TRBV7-2 with TRBJ2-5; D gene uncertain. The CDR3 is 13 amino acids. Trimming left V 3 bases short and J 5 bases short, with 10 bases between. In germline, CDR1 is SGHTA, CDR2 FQGNSA. The CDR3 DNA follows: TGTGCCAGCAGCTTCTTCCACGACGAGACCCAGTACTTC. It translates to CASSFFHDETQYF.

The rearrangement links TRBV7-2 to TRBJ2-7; 7 nucleotides match TRBD1. The CDR3 runs to 15 residues. CDR1 is SGHTA, CDR2 FQGNSA, per germline. With V trimmed by 2 bases and J by 3 bases, 7 bases remained unmatched. Written as DNA, the CDR3 is TGTGCCAGCAGCTTATCCCCTCGACAGGGCTACGAGCAGTACTTC. Amino acid sequence: CASSLSPRQGYEQYF.

CDR3 bases: TGCGCCAGCAGCTTAGTGGGAGGAAACACCATATATTTT. Encoded protein: CASSLVGGNTIYF. The rearrangement joins TRBV5-1 to TRBJ1-3, with D unresolved. The CDR3 is 13 amino acids. V lost 2 bases, J lost 4 bases, and 7 bases lay in between. From germline, CDR1 is SGHRS and CDR2 YFSETQ. The whole variable domain, remainder taken from reference TRBV5-1 and TRBJ1-3, is KAGVTQTPRYLIKTRGQQVTLSCSPISGHRSVSWYQQTPGQGLQFLFEYFSETQRNKGNFPGRFSGRQFSNSRSEMNVSTLELGDSALYLCASSLVGGNTIYFGEGSWLTVV.

This clone was counted a single time. The genes are TRBV7-9 and TRBJ2-7; D is possibly TRBD1 (6 bases). Germline loops: CDR1 SEHNR, CDR2 FQNEAQ (reference sequence). The V and J ends lost 2 bases and 2 bases respectively, with 13 bases between them. CDR3 size: 15 residues. In nucleotides, the CDR3 is TGTGCCAGCAGCTTAAGGGACAAAAAGACCTACGAGCAGTACTTC. It translates to CASSLRDKKTYEQYF.

As concerns this clone: The junction does not match germline at one end; this may be a read error. The rearrangement uses TRBV19 and TRBJ1-5, with 10 positions matching TRBD1. The CDR3 extends over 14 amino acids. The V gene's germline CDR1 is LNHDA and CDR2 SQIVND (reference sequence). The CDR3 DNA follows: TGTGCCAGTAGTACCTCCTTTCGGACAGGGGGTTTGGATTTT. Amino acid sequence: CASSTSFRTGGLDF.

J is TRBJ2-7 and V is TRBV4-2; D remains ambiguous. Germline CDR1 is LGHNA and CDR2 is YNFKEQ. The CDR3 contains 16 residues. V dropped 0 bases and J dropped 3 bases, with 15 bases sitting between them. The CDR3 DNA sequence: TGTGCCAGCAGCCAAGAAGGTTCAGCACATGACTACGAGCAGTACTTC. As protein: CASSQEGSAHDYEQYF.

V is TRBV28 and J is TRBJ2-7; the D gene is possibly TRBD2 (6 bases). CDR1 MDHEN and CDR2 SYDVKM come from the germline V gene. The V and J ends lost 5 bases and 11 bases respectively, with 16 bases between them. This CDR3 region has 12 residues. CDR3 in DNA: TGTGCCAGCAGTCCAATCCGGGAGCCTAAGTACTTC. Translation: CASSPIREPKYF.